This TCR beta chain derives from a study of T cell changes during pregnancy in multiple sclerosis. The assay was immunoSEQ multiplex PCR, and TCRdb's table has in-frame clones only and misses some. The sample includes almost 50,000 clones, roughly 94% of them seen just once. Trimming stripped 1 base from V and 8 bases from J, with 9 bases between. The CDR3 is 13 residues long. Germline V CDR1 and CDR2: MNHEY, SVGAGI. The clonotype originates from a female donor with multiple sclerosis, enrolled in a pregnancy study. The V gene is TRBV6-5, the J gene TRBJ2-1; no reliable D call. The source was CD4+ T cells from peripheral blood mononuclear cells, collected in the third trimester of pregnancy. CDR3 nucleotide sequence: TGTGCCAGCAGTTACTTTGGAGCCGATGAGCAGTTCTTC. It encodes CASSYFGADEQFF.